This record looks at one TCR beta chain sequence and its context. The antigen this receptor binds is unknown. Base-call qualities are not available, and no considerably larger clone is one nucleotide away. This entry comes from a study of blood T cell repertoires in COVID-19 (dated by TCRdb to 2020 to 2022). About the full investigation: Samples covering the acute and convalescent phases of COVID-19 were provided by collaborators in the United States, Italy and Spain. Samples were obtained from the ongoing ImmuneRACE study (first 160 participants) and from 1,200 or so subjects provided by 6 global collaborators. Where available, HLA class I and class II types were obtained from metadata supplied by the sample provider rather than from assay-based typing. Sample metadata almost always included a de-identified subject ID, COVID-19 status, age in years and sex. Subjects who had been exposed to COVID-19, were actively infected with it, or had recovered from it provided the deeply sampled blood TCRbeta repertoires that made up the dataset. The repertoires were released in a freely available public database meant as a resource for research on the immune response to SARS-CoV-2. The prospective study material was composed of cDNA or gDNA derived from T cells, B-cell-depleted T cells, or PBMCs. Broader findings and caveats from the paper: Clinical and demographic metadata were provided uncurated, with the amount varying by source and participant.

Enrolling through a virtual design, the prospective study's participants ranged in age from roughly 18 to 95 years and lived across 20 to 30 United States geographic areas. In the prospective study, participants were assigned to cohorts based on the clinical history participants reported in a screening survey and a study questionnaire. Exposed participants had been in contact with someone with a PCR-confirmed or clinician-diagnosed COVID-19 case within 2 weeks of study entry. Mobile phlebotomists in the prospective study collected whole blood, serum and a nasopharyngeal or oropharyngeal swab from every participant. Participants in the prospective study had the option to provide additional blood draws and questionnaires over a roughly 2-month period. Before DNA extraction, prospective study blood samples were shipped either frozen or at room temperature. TCRbeta CDR3 regions were amplified from genomic DNA using the immunoSEQ Assay, a bias-controlled multiplex PCR. Concerning the study's data processing: The number of nucleated cells in each sample was estimated by amplification of reference gene primers within the assay. To quantify the absolute abundance of each unique TCRbeta CDR3 rearrangement, sequence reads were collapsed and filtered. For each sample, productive Simpson clonality was calculated as the square root of Simpson's diversity index across productive rearrangements. TCRdb obtained this table from immuneACCESS and retained in-frame rearrangements with V and J assigned. These tables miss some clones; where compared with another copy, unresolved V genes account for less than half of the shortfall, and the remainder is unexplained. That table supplies the V and J calls and clone size; D and trimming were determined from the DNA. This sample has about 200,000 clones in its table, and about 86% of those were observed once. About 4.6% of the sample is held by the ten biggest clonotypes.

The sequence was obtained from a woman aged 25 to 39 who had been exposed to COVID-19. Material: PBMCs or T cells enriched from blood (not recorded which).

The bases read TGTGCCATCAGTGAGTCGAGGCCTAGCGGGGGCTACGAGCAGTACTTC. Translated, it gives CAISESRPSGGYEQYF. The rearrangement joined TRBV10-3 to TRBJ2-7, with TRBD2 matching 10 junction bases. V is cut back by 0 bases and J by 3 bases, with 5 bases in the junction unmatched. CDR1 and CDR2, looked up from the germline V gene, are ENHRY and SYGVKD. From its cysteine to its phenylalanine, the CDR3 spans 16 amino acids. Only CDR3 DNA is held: 48 bases, read in frame from base 1.